The clone carrying this T cell receptor beta chain was recorded at least ten times. The source of the sample is a study of CD8+CD57+ T cells in acquired aplastic anemia. It was patients with CD8+CD57+ cell expansion by flow cytometry who were chosen for sequencing. The study sampled blood from patients who had received no therapy. The study profiled TCR beta VDJ and CDR3 using genomic DNA as template. One entry per CDR3 protein, called by TCRdb with MiXCR from the reads. The sample consists of 160,000 or so distinct CDR3 sequences, 45% to 50% of them appearing once. The CDR3 spans 12 residues. CDR1 MNHNS and CDR2 SASEGT come from the germline V gene. V was trimmed by 11 bases and J by 4 bases, leaving 14 bases between them.

The genes are TRBV6-1 and TRBJ1-1, with D possibly TRBD1 on 6 matching bases. The sequenced sample was sorted CD4+, CD8+, or CD8+CD57+ T cells (not recorded which) from PBMCs. The receptor was derived from a human donor with aplastic anemia. The CDR3 is CAALTGITEAFF. The CDR3 nucleotides read TGTGCCGCCCTAACAGGGATCACTGAAGCTTTCTTT.